The rows below give T cell receptor beta chains drawn from one sample of a study of T-cell memory formation after mild COVID-19. TCRdb re-called the 5' RACE reads through MiXCR, storing one row per CDR3 protein. The table includes 95,000 to 110,000 distinct CDR3 sequences, 14% detected once. Material: PBMCs or a T cell subset sorted from them (not recorded which). The receptors come from a man younger than 35 who had mild COVID-19 (a few samples of this study predate the infection). Cell type and time point are not known. CDR3s include the opening cysteine and the closing phenylalanine or tryptophan. D genes are given only for firm matches. For some rows the clone size is stated as once, few or many, or as a class when expanded; others skip it.

V	size	D	J	DNA	CDR3
TRBV11-1	few	.	TRBJ2-5	TGTGCCAGCAGCTCCCCCCTGGTGTACGGGGACTTACAAGAGACCCAGTACTTC	CASSSPLVYGDLQETQYF
TRBV7-6	few	.	TRBJ2-2	TGTGCCAGCAGCTTAGGGCAGGGGAGAGTGAACGGGGAGCTGTTTTTT	CASSLGQGRVNGELFF
TRBV20-1	many	.	TRBJ2-7	TGCAGTGCTAGAGGTGAAGACCAGACCTACGAGCAGTACTTC	CSARGEDQTYEQYF
TRBV9	.	TRBD1	TRBJ1-2	TGTGCCAGCAGCGTTGACGGGGAGGGGGCTGGCTACACCTTC	CASSVDGEGAGYTF
TRBV18	many	.	TRBJ2-3	TGTGCCAGCTCACCACTGTCTAGCACAGATACGCAGTATTTT	CASSPLSSTDTQYF
TRBV2	.	.	TRBJ1-1	TGTGCCAGCAGTCCAGGAGGTGAGGGCCCTGAAGCTTTCTTT	CASSPGGEGPEAFF
TRBV6-2/TRBV6-3	few	.	TRBJ2-1	TGTGCCAACCGGGGGGCCCGGGGAGAGCAGTTCTTC	CANRGARGEQFF
TRBV11-3	few	.	TRBJ2-7	TGTGCCAGCAGCCCAAGAGGAGGTAACTCCTACGAGCAGTACTTC	CASSPRGGNSYEQYF
TRBV29-1	.	TRBD2	TRBJ2-1	TGCAGCGTTGAAGGCCCCCTTAGCGGGGGGGGGCGGAATGAGCAGTTCTTC	CSVEGPLSGGGRNEQFF
TRBV12-3/TRBV12-4	few	.	TRBJ1-1	TGTGCCAGCAGTTTTGAGTTTCCCATGAACACTGAAGCTTTCTTT	CASSFEFPMNTEAFF
TRBV29-1	.	.	TRBJ1-1	TGCAGCGTTGATTGGCAAGAAGCTTTCTTT	CSVDWQEAFF